Shown below are 4 T cell receptor beta chains from a single sample sequenced in a study of T cells in women clearing cervical HPV infection. Repertoires were generated with immunoSEQ multiplex PCR, while TCRdb's copy carries only in-frame clones and drops some. Listed are about 24,000 clones; about 5.7% falls within the top ten. The sample taken for sequencing was blood buffy coat. The source of these receptors is a woman aged 18-70 years with a cervical HPV16 infection that either progressed to CIN3+ or cleared (not recorded which).

Comments on this clone: The read ends 3 residues early relative to the CDR3; the germline J gene fills the gap. This chain connects TRBV20-1 to TRBJ2-7; possible D gene TRBD1, 5 bases. Per germline, CDR1 DFQATT and CDR2 SNEGSKA (reference sequence). The CDR3 covers 14 residues. With 6 bases removed from V and 2 bases from J, the gap between germline ends came to 17 bases. CDR3: CSAQKGPHPYEQYF. CDR3 DNA (partial): TGCAGTGCCCAAAAGGGGCCCCATCCCTACGAG.

Concerning this clone: The read ends 3 residues before the CDR3 terminus; that terminus is restored from the germline J gene. The genes are TRBV6-1 and TRBJ1-2; D is ambiguous. The V end was cut by 2 bases, the J end by 3 bases, with 7 bases between. There are 13 residues in the CDR3. Germline CDR1 and CDR2: MNHNS and SASEGT. The CDR3 reads CASSENTYYGYTF. CDR3 bases read: TGTGCCAGCAGTGAAAACACCTACTATGGC.

Turning to this clone: The CDR3 end falls 3 residues outside the read, so it is completed with the germline J gene. The J gene is TRBJ2-1, the V gene TRBV20-1; 12 nucleotides align to TRBD2. Germline trimming cut 0 bases from V and 7 bases from J; bases unmatched to any gene: 7. The CDR3 runs to 16 residues. Germline CDR1 reads DFQATT; CDR2 reads SNEGSKA (reference sequence). The CDR3 protein is CSARDPSGGALNEQFF. The covered CDR3 bases are TGCAGTGCTAGAGATCCTAGCGGGGGGGCGTTAAATGAG.

Concerning this clone itself: The CDR3 end lies 3 residues beyond the end of the read and is filled in from the germline J gene. V and J are TRBV7-7 and TRBJ2-7, with a tentative D call TRBD1 (6 bases). The length of the CDR3 is 14 residues. Between the trimmed V and J ends, which lost 1 base and 0 bases, there was a span of 7 bases. CDR1 and CDR2 from the germline V gene are SSHAT and FNYEAQ (reference sequence). CDR3 DNA, as far as it was read: TGTGCCAGCAGCTTAGGGGGGCGCTCCTACGAG. Protein sequence: CASSLGGRSYE. Given in full, the CDR3 is CASSLGGRSYEQYF.